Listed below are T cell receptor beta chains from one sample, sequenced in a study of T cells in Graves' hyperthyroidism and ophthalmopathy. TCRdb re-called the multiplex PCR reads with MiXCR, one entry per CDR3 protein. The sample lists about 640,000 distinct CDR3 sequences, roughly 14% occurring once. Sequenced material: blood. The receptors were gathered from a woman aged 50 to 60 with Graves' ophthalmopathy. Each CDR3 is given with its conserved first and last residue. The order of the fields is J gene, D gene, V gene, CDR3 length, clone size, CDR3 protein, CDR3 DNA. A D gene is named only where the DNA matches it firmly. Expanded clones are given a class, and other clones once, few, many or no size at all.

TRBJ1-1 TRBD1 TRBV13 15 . CASSLGDRGDTEAFF TGTGCCAGCAGCTTAGGGGACAGGGGGGACACTGAAGCTTTCTTT
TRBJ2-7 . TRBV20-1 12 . CSARSAAYEQYF TGCAGTGCTAGGAGCGCTGCCTACGAGCAGTACTTC
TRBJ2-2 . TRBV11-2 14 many CASSLRSGTGELFF TGTGCCAGCAGCTTACGGTCGGGCACCGGGGAGCTGTTTTTT
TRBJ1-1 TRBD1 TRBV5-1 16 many CASSLVRDRGGTEAFF TGCGCCAGCAGCTTGGTGCGGGACAGGGGGGGCACTGAAGCTTTCTTT
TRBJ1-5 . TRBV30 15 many CAWSMPGHSNQPQHF TGTGCCTGGAGTATGCCGGGACACTCCAATCAGCCCCAGCATTTT
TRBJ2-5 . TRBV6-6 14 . CASSYTGMKETQYF TGTGCCAGCAGTTACACAGGGATGAAGGAGACCCAGTACTTC
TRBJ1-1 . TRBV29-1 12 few CSVGPKDTEAFF TGCAGCGTTGGACCGAAGGACACTGAAGCTTTCTTT
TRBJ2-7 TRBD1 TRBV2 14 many CASSDQGVGYEQYF TGTGCCAGCAGTGATCAGGGGGTAGGCTACGAGCAGTACTTC
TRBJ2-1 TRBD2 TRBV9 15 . CASSVGSGRADEQFF TGTGCCAGCAGCGTAGGTAGCGGGAGGGCGGATGAGCAGTTCTTC
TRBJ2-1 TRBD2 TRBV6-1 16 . CASRLWASGRQNEQFF TGTGCCAGTCGGTTGTGGGCTAGCGGGAGACAGAATGAGCAGTTCTTC
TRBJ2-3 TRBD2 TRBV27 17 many CASSLKVASGIGDTQYF TGTGCCAGCAGTTTAAAGGTGGCTAGCGGGATAGGAGATACGCAGTATTTT
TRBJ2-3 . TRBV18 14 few CASSPLPNTDTQYF TGTGCCAGCTCACCGCTACCGAACACAGATACGCAGTATTTT
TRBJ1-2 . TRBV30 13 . CAWRSRRVAGYTF TGTGCCTGGAGATCCCGCAGGGTTGCGGGCTACACCTTC
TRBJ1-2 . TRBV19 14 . CASSPIGTNYGYTF TGTGCCAGTAGTCCTATAGGGACGAACTATGGCTACACCTTC
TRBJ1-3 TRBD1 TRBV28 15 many CASSYRDSSGNTIYF TGTGCCAGCAGCTACCGGGACAGCTCTGGAAACACCATATATTTT
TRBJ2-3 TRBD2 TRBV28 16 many CASSSISGRKSDTQYF TGTGCCAGCAGTTCGATTAGCGGGAGGAAGTCAGATACGCAGTATTTT
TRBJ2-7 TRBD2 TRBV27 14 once CAISPSGVSYEQYF TGTGCCATCAGTCCTAGCGGGGTCTCCTACGAGCAGTACTTC
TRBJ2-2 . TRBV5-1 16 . CASTPNSQPSTGELFF TGCGCCAGCACCCCCAACTCCCAACCAAGTACCGGGGAGCTGTTTTTT
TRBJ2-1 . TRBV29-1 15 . CSVVGREPSHNEQFF TGCAGCGTCGTGGGCAGGGAACCATCCCACAATGAGCAGTTCTTC
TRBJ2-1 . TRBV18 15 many CASSPPSLRYNEQFF TGTGCCAGCTCACCCCCCTCTCTAAGGTACAATGAGCAGTTCTTC
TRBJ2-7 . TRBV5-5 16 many CASSLGTDTRAYEQYF TGTGCCAGCAGCTTGGGGACAGACACGAGGGCTTACGAGCAGTACTTC
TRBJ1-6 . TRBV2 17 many CASSPGPGSSYNSPLHF TGTGCCAGCAGCCCTGGACCGGGGAGCTCCTATAATTCACCCCTCCACTTT
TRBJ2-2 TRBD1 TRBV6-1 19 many CASSQNTRRTGASTGELFF TGTGCCAGCAGCCAAAATACACGGAGGACAGGGGCCAGCACCGGGGAGCTGTTTTTT